Detailed here is one TCR beta chain. The data are from a study of shared clonotypes between healthy human individuals. Unmatched junction bases numbered 8, after V lost 0 bases and J lost 12 bases. This CDR3 is built from 14 residues. Looked up from germline, CDR1 is SGHRS and CDR2 is YFSETQ. Running of the assay took place at deep level. TCRdb keeps only in-frame clones here, not all; method: immunoSEQ multiplex PCR. The repertoire has around 500,000 clones, roughly 80% of them found once; the top ten carry more than 10%. This chain uses TRBV5-1 with TRBJ2-1; TRBD1 matches 8 bases. The sequence was obtained from a woman aged 40 to 50 in good health. Some clones in this sample may be carry-over from other donors' samples. Sequenced material: PBMCs. CDR3 nucleotide sequence: TGCGCCAGCAGCTTGGTTCCCCGACAGGGGATGCAGTTCTTC. Protein sequence: CASSLVPRQGMQFF.